This TCR beta chain was sequenced during a study of blood T cell repertoires in COVID-19 (dated by TCRdb to the early 2020s). A note on the overall study: Collaborator samples came from the United States, Italy and Spain and covered acute and convalescent phases of COVID-19. The prospective study material was composed of cDNA or gDNA derived from T cells, B-cell-depleted T cells, or PBMCs. Deeply sampled blood TCRbeta repertoires from subjects exposed to, actively infected with, or recovered from COVID-19 were included in the dataset. The repertoires were made available in a free public database intended to serve as a resource for research on the immune response to SARS-CoV-2. Samples were obtained from the ongoing ImmuneRACE study (first 160 participants) and from 1,200 or so subjects provided by 6 global collaborators. Sample metadata almost always included a de-identified subject ID, COVID-19 status, age in years and sex. Where available, HLA class I and class II types were obtained from metadata supplied by the sample provider rather than from assay-based typing.

TCRbeta CDR3 regions were amplified from genomic DNA using the immunoSEQ Assay, a bias-controlled multiplex PCR. The study's own analysis went as follows. Within the assay, amplification of reference gene primers was used to estimate how many nucleated cells each sample contained. To quantify the absolute abundance of each unique TCRbeta CDR3 rearrangement, sequence reads were collapsed and filtered. For each sample, productive Simpson clonality was calculated as the square root of Simpson's diversity index across productive rearrangements. TCRdb holds this immuneACCESS table with in-frame rearrangements only. Some clones are missing; in checked studies, unresolved V genes explain under half, and the rest has no known cause. V and J calls and clone size are as listed in that table; D and trimming were resolved from the DNA. A total of about 350,000 clones appear in this sample, approximately 86% of them only once. The leading ten clones occupy about 7% of the sample.

At one collaborating source in Seattle, patients were enrolled during active infection and were followed longitudinally through the course of disease. The collaborating institutions used their own protocols to collect whole blood in K2EDTA tubes. For TCRbeta analysis, collaborator samples were shipped as frozen whole blood, as isolated PBMCs, or as DNA extracted from either sample type. From cysteine to phenylalanine, the CDR3 is 15 amino acids long. The entry retains the CDR3 DNA only, 45 bases that are in frame from base 1. Taken from the germline V gene, the CDR1 and CDR2 loops are SGHTA and FQGTGA. Relative to germline, V is 5 bases shorter and J is 1 base shorter, with 14 bases between their ends. The full study reports these points: How much clinical and demographic metadata was included differed by source and by participant, and the metadata was provided uncurated.

On this clone: Its antigen is still unknown. No base-level quality is on record; no much larger clone is a single base apart.

The chain links TRBV7-3 with TRBJ2-5; tentative D gene TRBD1, with 5 bases matching. The clonotype comes from a woman in her sixties with COVID-19, enrolled during active disease. The sample taken for sequencing was peripheral blood. The DNA reads as follows: TGTGCCAGCAGCACCGGACAAAAGGGCCAAGAGACCCAGTACTTC. This sequence encodes CASSTGQKGQETQYF. Full variable domain (CDR3 extended with the reference TRBV7-3 and TRBJ2-5 proteins): GAGVSQTPSNKVTEKGKYVELRCDPISGHTALYWYRQSLGQGPEFLIYFQGTGAADDSGLPNDRFFAVRPEGSVSTLKIQRTERGDSAVYLCASSTGQKGQETQYFGPGTRLLVL.